Listed here are 15 T cell receptor beta chains from one sample, sequenced in a study of tumor-infiltrating lymphocytes in primary liver carcinoma (dated by TCRdb to about 2017). The listed sequencing device is Illumina HiSeq 2500. A constant-region primer and ProtoScript II reverse transcriptase were used to reverse-transcribe TCRbeta-specific cDNA from roughly 500 ng total RNA. TCRbeta libraries were built with three nested multiplex PCR rounds, a slightly modified ARM-PCR procedure. Each of the first two PCR rounds ran for about 11 cycles using multiplex TRBV1-TRBV30 forward primers together with a Cbeta reverse primer. TCRdb's own reprocessing of the public reads used fastp at Q25 and MiXCR and kept productive beta chains. CDR3 protein sequences are deduplicated, and each keeps its most common genes and DNA. For this sample there are around 330,000 distinct CDR3 sequences; about three fifths appear just once. Jointly, the top ten make up about 18% of the sample.

TRIzol reagent was used to extract blood RNA from unsorted whole blood, while the DNeasy Blood & Tissue kit provided the germline DNA. Sequencing used peripheral blood. Receptors were obtained from a woman in her 30s with primary liver carcinoma and hepatitis B virus infection.

This clonotype was seen repeatedly, ten times or more. The chain joins TRBV4-2 to TRBJ2-7; 7 nucleotides align to TRBD2. J lost 2 bases, V lost 1 base, and 11 bases had no gene match. Looked up from germline, CDR1 is LGHNA and CDR2 is YNFKEQ. The CDR3 spans 17 residues. CDR3 nucleotide sequence: TGTGCCAGCAGCCAAGTTTGGGGGGAGGGATGGGCCTACGAGCAGTACTTC. Its protein product is CASSQVWGEGWAYEQYF.

This clonotype has only one observation. In this CDR3 the conserved last residue, phenylalanine or tryptophan, is missing, so a read error is likely. The chain uses TRBV6-5 and TRBJ2-7; perhaps TRBD1 as D (5 bases). Trimming took off 7 bases at V and 0 bases at J, with 13 bases between the two ends. This CDR3 has 14 amino acids. The V gene's germline CDR1 is MNHEY and CDR2 SVGAGI. This CDR3 reads CASNSQGFSYEQYL. In nucleotides, the CDR3 is TGTGCCAGCAATAGCCAGGGATTCTCCTACGAGCAGTACTTA.

This chain links TRBV6-6 with TRBJ1-1, with TRBD1 as a possible D gene (5 bases). Germline V gives CDR1 MNHNY, CDR2 SVGAGI (reference sequence). Trimming stripped 5 bases from V and 3 bases from J, with 7 bases between. The length of the CDR3 is 12 residues. In DNA form, the CDR3 reads TGTGCCAGCAGTATGGGGGACACTGAAGCTTTCTTT. It yields the protein CASSMGDTEAFF.

Points on this clonotype: A read error may be the cause here, since a much bigger clone is one base away. This chain uses TRBV6-2 or TRBV6-3 with TRBJ2-3, with no clear D. CDR1 and CDR2 (germline): MNHEY, SVGEGT. CDR3 size: 14 residues. The CDR3 bases are TGTGCCAACAGTTACTTTGCCACCACAGATACGCAGTATTTT. Translated: CANSYFATTDTQYF.

This clonotype was observed a single time. The germline gene is not matched at one end of the junction; a read error may be the cause. DNA of the CDR3: TGTGCCGGCAGTTTAAATGCGGGCACCGGGGAGCTGTTTTTT. Translating it yields CAGSLNAGTGELFF. The chain has TRBV12-3 or TRBV12-4 and TRBJ2-2, with D possibly matching TRBD2 (5 bases). CDR3 length: 14 residues.

This clonotype was detected only once. The genes are TRBV28 and TRBJ2-3, with 8 bases that match TRBD2. V trimming: 4 bases; J trimming: 4 bases; junction bases outside the gene matches: 10. The CDR3 consists of 16 residues. Per the germline V gene, CDR1 is MDHEN and CDR2 is SYDVKM. This CDR3 is CASSSYGRAVADTQYF. DNA for the CDR3: TGTGCCAGCAGTTCGTACGGGAGGGCCGTCGCAGATACGCAGTATTTT.

Only a few counts were recorded for this clonotype. The gene calls are TRBV6-6 and TRBJ2-3, with D possibly called TRBD1 or TRBD2 (5 bases each). Germline CDR1 reads MNHNY; CDR2 reads SVGAGI (reference sequence). The germline V and J ends were trimmed by 2 bases and 4 bases, with 13 bases remaining between them. This CDR3 is built from 15 residues. The CDR3 loop is CASSYGRGTADTQYF. In DNA form, the CDR3 reads TGTGCCAGCAGTTACGGCCGGGGCACGGCAGATACGCAGTATTTT.

This clonotype was seen a few times. The genes are TRBV4-1 and TRBJ2-7; TRBD2 might be the D (5 bases). The ends were cut back, 0 bases at V and 12 bases at J, with 15 bases in the middle. The CDR3 runs 13 residues. Germline CDR1 and CDR2: MGHRA and YSYEKL. The CDR3 DNA follows: TGCGCCAGCAGCCAAGATTTATCCCGGAGGAGGTACTTC. Translated: CASSQDLSRRRYF.

V is TRBV29-1 and J is TRBJ2-2; D is ambiguous. Trimming pared 5 bases from V and 2 bases from J, leaving 6 bases between. Germline V CDR1 and CDR2: SQVTM, ANQGSEA. The CDR3 contains 12 residues. The CDR3 sequence is CSVMGNTGELFF. CDR3 bases: TGCAGCGTTATGGGTAACACCGGGGAGCTGTTTTTT.

In regard to this clonotype: Without the conserved terminal phenylalanine or tryptophan, this CDR3 likely stems from a read error. The chain links TRBV6-5 to TRBJ1-6; D might be TRBD1 (5 bases). V lost 10 bases and J lost 9, with 19 bases in between. CDR1 MNHEY and CDR2 SVGAGI come from the germline V gene. The CDR3 covers 14 residues. CDR3 sequence (DNA): TGTGCCACCCTGGAGGCGGGGCAGGCTTCACCCCTCCACATT. Its protein is CATLEAGQASPLHI.

With regard to this clonotype: A read error may explain this, as a much larger clone is one base away. V gene TRBV29-1 combines with J gene TRBJ2-5, with D perhaps TRBD2 (6 bases). Trimming stripped 7 bases from V and 10 bases from J, with 28 bases between. Germline CDR1 is SQVTM and CDR2 is ANQGSEA. This CDR3 is 15 amino acids long. CDR3 region: CSASPGGENSYDQYF. CDR3 DNA: TGCAGCGCCAGCCCCGGGGGAGAAAACTCCTACGACCAGTACTTC.

Here the CDR3 reads CASSLVAPNTEAFF. CDR3 coding DNA: TGCGCCAGCAGCTTGGTCGCCCCGAACACTGAAGCTTTCTTT. The chain couples TRBV5-1 to TRBJ1-1; D remains ambiguous. CDR1 and CDR2 (germline): SGHRS, YFSETQ. The V gene lost 0 bases and the J gene lost 1 base, with 7 bases spanning the gap. The CDR3 contains 14 residues.

The chain couples TRBV28 to TRBJ2-3; D possibly corresponds to TRBD2 (6 bases). The CDR3 has 14 residues. Germline assignment: CDR1 MDHEN and CDR2 SYDVKM. Trimming cost V 6 bases and J 5 bases, with 15 bases left between them. The CDR3 protein is CASRPTSHGDTQYF. In DNA, the CDR3 is TGTGCCAGCAGACCAACTAGCCACGGAGATACGCAGTATTTT. The full variable domain, completed using reference TRBV28 and TRBJ2-3, is DVKVTQSSRYLVKRTGEKVFLECVQDMDHENMFWYRQDPGLGLRLIYFSYDVKMKEKGDIPEGYSVSREKKERFSLILESASTNQTSMYLCASRPTSHGDTQYFGPGTRLTVL.

This sequence joins TRBV11-2 and TRBJ2-6, with D perhaps TRBD2 (6 bases). This CDR3 has 21 amino acids. Trimming removed 5 bases at V and 0 bases at J, with 26 bases between. Germline CDR1 and CDR2: SGHAT and FQNNGV. The CDR3 sequence: CASSMGGDSGISLSGANVLTF. The DNA of the CDR3 is TGTGCCAGCAGCATGGGGGGAGACAGTGGTATTTCCCTCTCTGGGGCCAACGTCCTGACTTTC. Filled out from reference TRBV11-2 and TRBJ2-6, the complete variable domain reads EAGVAQSPRYKIIEKRQSVAFWCNPISGHATLYWYQQILGQGPKLLIQFQNNGVVDDSQLPKDRFSAERLKGVDSTLKIQPAKLEDSAVYLCASSMGGDSGISLSGANVLTFGAGSRLTVL.

The sample holds one count of this clonotype. A much larger clone differs from this one at a single base, so this may be a read error. The chain combines TRBV6-5 with TRBJ1-1; TRBD1 matches at 7 bases. CDR1 is MNHEY, CDR2 SVGAGI, per germline. This CDR3 is 13 amino acids long. The DNA of the CDR3 is TGTGCCAGCAGTCGAAGCGGGACAGTTGAAGCTCTCTTT. Its protein product is CASSRSGTVEALF.